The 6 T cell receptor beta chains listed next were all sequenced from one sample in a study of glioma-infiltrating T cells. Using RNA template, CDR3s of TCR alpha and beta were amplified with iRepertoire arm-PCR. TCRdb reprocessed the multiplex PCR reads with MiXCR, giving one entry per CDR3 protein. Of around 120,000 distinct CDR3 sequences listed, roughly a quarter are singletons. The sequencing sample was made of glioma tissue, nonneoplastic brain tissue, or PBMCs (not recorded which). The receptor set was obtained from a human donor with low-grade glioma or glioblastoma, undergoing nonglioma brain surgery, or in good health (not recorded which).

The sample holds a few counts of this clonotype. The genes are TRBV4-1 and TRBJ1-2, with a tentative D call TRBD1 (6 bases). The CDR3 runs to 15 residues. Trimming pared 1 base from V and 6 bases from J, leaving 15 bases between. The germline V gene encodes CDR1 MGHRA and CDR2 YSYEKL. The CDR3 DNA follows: TGCGCCAGCAGCCAAGTGGCGGCAGGGGCCGATGGCTACACCTTC. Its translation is CASSQVAAGADGYTF.

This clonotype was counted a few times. The CDR3 DNA sequence: TGTGCCGGTTCGGGACACGTCGAATATGGCTACACCTTC. Its protein is CAGSGHVEYGYTF. V gene TRBV2 combines with J gene TRBJ1-2; D might be TRBD1 (6 bases). The V end lost 11 bases, the J end lost 5 bases, and 18 bases lay between the germline ends. This CDR3 is 13 amino acids long. Germline V CDR1 and CDR2: SNHLY, FYNNEI.

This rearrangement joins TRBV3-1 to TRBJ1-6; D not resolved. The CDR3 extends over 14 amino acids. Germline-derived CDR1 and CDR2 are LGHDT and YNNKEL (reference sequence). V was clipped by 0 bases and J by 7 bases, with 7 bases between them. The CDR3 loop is CASSQEPGNSPLHF. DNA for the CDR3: TGTGCCAGCAGCCAAGAACCAGGCAATTCACCCCTCCACTTT.

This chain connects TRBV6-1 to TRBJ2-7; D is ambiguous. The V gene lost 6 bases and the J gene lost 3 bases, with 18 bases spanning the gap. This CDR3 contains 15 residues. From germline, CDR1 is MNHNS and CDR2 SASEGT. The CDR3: CASSSGAAGNYEQYV. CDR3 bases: TGTGCCAGCAGCTCAGGCGCGGCAGGAAACTACGAGCAGTACGTC.

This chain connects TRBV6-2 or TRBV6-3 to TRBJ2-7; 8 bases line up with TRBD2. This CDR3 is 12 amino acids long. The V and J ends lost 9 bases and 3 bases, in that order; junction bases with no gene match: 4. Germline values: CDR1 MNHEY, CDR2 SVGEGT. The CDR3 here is CARGTRLYEQYV. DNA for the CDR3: TGTGCCAGGGGGACTAGACTCTACGAGCAGTACGTC.

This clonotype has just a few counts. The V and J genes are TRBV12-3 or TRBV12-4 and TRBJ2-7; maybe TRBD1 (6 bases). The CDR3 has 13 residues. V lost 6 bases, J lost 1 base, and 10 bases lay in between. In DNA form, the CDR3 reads TGTGCCAGCAGCGACCAGGGGTCCTACGAGCAGTACGTC. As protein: CASSDQGSYEQYV.